One and the same sample provided the 4 T cell receptor beta chains below, sequenced in a study of blood T cell repertoires in COVID-19. Measured with immunoSEQ multiplex PCR; TCRdb has only the in-frame clones, and not every one. The data show 250,000 to 300,000 clones, approximately 88% seen once. The sequenced sample consisted of peripheral blood. These receptors all stem from a woman in her thirties who had recovered from COVID-19.

The rearrangement uses TRBV14 and TRBJ1-6; D is uncertain. The CDR3 runs 14 residues. The germline V and J ends were trimmed by 1 base and 7 bases, with 8 bases remaining between them. Germline V CDR1 and CDR2: SGHDN, FVKESK. CDR3: CASSQGLQNSPLHF. As DNA, the CDR3 is TGTGCCAGCAGCCAAGGACTTCAAAATTCACCCCTCCACTTT.

The gene calls are TRBV18 and TRBJ2-1; 8 bases agree with TRBD1. This CDR3 is built from 14 residues. Germline trimming cut 3 bases from V and 8 bases from J; bases unmatched to any gene: 6. From germline, CDR1 is KGHSH and CDR2 LQKENI. CDR3 protein: CASSPVAGGDEQFF. The CDR3 nucleotides are TGTGCCAGCTCACCGGTGGCAGGGGGCGATGAGCAGTTCTTC.

This clone was seen at least ten times. The chain is built from TRBV7-8 and TRBJ2-7, with 8 positions matching TRBD1. The CDR3 is 16 residues long. Trimming removed 5 bases from V and 3 bases from J; junction bases left unmatched: 12. CDR1 is SGHVS and CDR2 is FQNEAQ in the germline V gene. The CDR3 spells CASSVGQGRDYYEQYF. The CDR3, as DNA: TGTGCCAGCAGCGTCGGACAGGGACGGGATTACTACGAGCAGTACTTC.

The V gene is TRBV5-4, the J gene TRBJ2-5, with 10 bases identical to TRBD1. The CDR3 spans 15 residues. The V and J ends lost 4 bases and 4 bases, in that order; junction bases with no gene match: 7. Germline CDR1 is SGHNT and CDR2 is YYREEE (reference sequence). The CDR3 DNA sequence: TGTGCCAGCAGCGAGGGACAGGGGTATCGAGAGACCCAGTACTTC. Protein: CASSEGQGYRETQYF.